The T cell receptor (beta chain) under discussion was sequenced for a study of shared clonotypes between healthy human individuals. General study points: Clonotype sharing across donors was expected to vary with sequencing depth. Non-shared clonotypes displayed generation probabilities falling below those of clonotypes present in all four donors.

The CDR3 length is 15 residues. V was clipped by 1 base and J by 2 bases, with 10 bases between them. Germline V lookup: CDR1 LNHDA, CDR2 SQIVND (reference sequence). Remarks on this clone: The antigen is undetermined.

The donors, healthy adults who were HIV-negative, had experienced no recent acute infections or vaccinations. The table came from immunoSEQ multiplex PCR; TCRdb's copy has only in-frame clones and leaves some out. Of 1.6 million or so clones in the sample, roughly 96% were seen once. The TCR comes from a young man in good health. This rearrangement joins TRBV19 to TRBJ2-3; D is ambiguous. Sequencing input: naive CD4+ T cells sorted from blood. The subset here: CD45RA+ positively selected. The CDR3 here is CASSIGPADTDTQYF. In DNA, the CDR3 is TGTGCCAGTAGTATAGGCCCAGCAGACACAGATACGCAGTATTTT.